This T cell receptor (beta chain) was sequenced in a study of T cell repertoires in cytomegalovirus infection. Across the study: Public signatures in TCR beta pointed to CMV infection and matching HLA type.

From the reads, TCRdb called clonotypes with MiXCR, one entry per CDR3 protein. The repertoire has some 560,000 distinct CDR3 sequences, over 35% of them found once; the top ten carry around 48%. Broader study findings: Dominating the ex vivo response were HLA-C-restricted CMV-specific TCR beta clonotypes.

Details on this clonotype: What it recognizes is unknown.

This clonotype was obtained from a human donor in good health (CMV status not recorded). Some clones in this sample may be carry-over from other donors' samples. The sequenced sample was cultured PBMCs, obtained from culture after CMV antigen stimulation.

The DNA of the CDR3 is TGTGCCAGCAGTTTAACGGGCAGGATACCCTACGAGCAGTACTTC. Translation: CASSLTGRIPYEQYF. The genes are TRBV27 and TRBJ2-7; D not resolved. Germline CDR1 and CDR2: MNHEY and SMNVEV (reference sequence). The CDR3 totals 15 residues. V was shortened by 2 bases and J by 2 bases, with 13 bases between the two germline ends.